Following are 25 T cell receptor beta chains from one sample sequenced in a study of siplizumab effects on memory and regulatory T cells. TCRdb's copy holds only in-frame clones and misses some; the assay was immunoSEQ multiplex PCR. The table records 60,000 to 65,000 clones, around 80% of them present only once. The specimen sequenced was memory CD4+ T cells sorted from blood. The receptors originated from a human donor in good health.

This chain connects TRBV11-3 to TRBJ2-3, with 8 nucleotides matching TRBD2. The germline CDR1 and CDR2 sequences are SGHNT and YENEEA. V gave up 5 bases and J gave up 5 bases; unmatched junction bases: 6. The CDR3 covers 14 residues. CDR3 DNA sequence: TGTGCCAGCAGCCGGGTCGCGGGGGGAGATACGCAGTATTTT. It specifies CASSRVAGGDTQYF. Full variable domain (outside the CDR3, taken from reference TRBV11-3 and TRBJ2-3): EAGVVQSPRYKIIEKKQPVAFWCNPISGHNTLYWYLQNLGQGPELLIRYENEEAVDDSQLPKDRFSAERLKGVDSTLKIQPAELGDSAVYLCASSRVAGGDTQYFGPGTRLTVL.

This chain connects TRBV5-4 to TRBJ2-7, with 7 bases matching TRBD1. V was pared by 5 bases and J by 2 bases, with 4 bases of the junction left unmatched. Germline CDR1 reads SGHNT; CDR2 reads YYREEE (reference sequence). The CDR3 is 13 amino acids. The DNA for the CDR3 is TGTGCCAGCAGGAGGACAGGCACCTACGAGCAGTACTTC. Protein product: CASRRTGTYEQYF.

The V and J genes are TRBV5-1 and TRBJ1-3; 7 positions agree with TRBD1. The CDR3 runs to 14 residues. Trimming cost V 2 bases and J 8 bases; bases outside gene matches: 7. The germline V gene has CDR1 SGHRS and CDR2 YFSETQ. CDR3 DNA sequence: TGCGCCAGCAGCTTACAGGGGAGAGGGGACACCATATATTTT. Protein product: CASSLQGRGDTIYF.

The chain recombines TRBV5-1 with TRBJ1-2, with D possibly matching TRBD1 (5 bases). Per germline, CDR1 SGHRS and CDR2 YFSETQ. This CDR3 region has 13 residues. The V gene lost 1 base and the J gene lost 5 bases, with 9 bases spanning the gap. CDR3 DNA: TGCGCCAGCAGCTTGTTGACAGAATATGGCTACACCTTC. Translated: CASSLLTEYGYTF.

V gene TRBV7-2 combines with J gene TRBJ2-4; no clear D gene. This CDR3 has 16 amino acids. V was clipped by 5 bases and J by 0 bases, with 14 bases between them. Per germline, CDR1 SGHTA and CDR2 FQGNSA. The DNA for the CDR3 is TGTGCCAGCAGCCCACCTCTAGTGGGAGCCAAAAACATTCAGTACTTC. This sequence encodes CASSPPLVGAKNIQYF. Full variable domain (outside the CDR3, taken from reference TRBV7-2 and TRBJ2-4): GAGVSQSPSNKVTEKGKDVELRCDPISGHTALYWYRQSLGQGLEFLIYFQGNSAPDKSGLPSDRFSAERTGGSVSTLTIQRTQQEDSAVYLCASSPPLVGAKNIQYFGAGTRLSVL.

The chain couples TRBV29-1 to TRBJ1-2; D is uncertain. Germline V gene data show CDR1 as SQVTM and CDR2 as ANQGSEA. The CDR3 spans 12 residues. V was cut by 3 bases and J by 4 bases, with 9 bases left in between. The CDR3 reads CSVDQTAYGYTF. CDR3 nucleotide sequence: TGCAGCGTTGATCAAACAGCCTATGGCTACACCTTC. The full variable domain, in which reference TRBV29-1 and TRBJ1-2 provide the parts outside the CDR3, is SAVISQKPSRDICQRGTSLTIQCQVDSQVTMMFWYRQQPGQSLTLIATANQGSEATYESGFVIDKFPISRPNLTFSTLTVSNMSPEDSSIYLCSVDQTAYGYTFGSGTRLTVV.

The rearrangement uses TRBV18 and TRBJ1-5; tentatively, D is TRBD1 (6 bases). Trimming took 5 bases from V and 5 from J, leaving 10 bases between them. Germline V gives CDR1 KGHSH, CDR2 LQKENI. The CDR3 runs to 13 residues. As DNA, the CDR3 is TGTGCCAGCTCATCAGCAGGGGATCAGCCCCAGCATTTT. Protein product: CASSSAGDQPQHF.

The genes are TRBV29-1 and TRBJ1-2, with D perhaps TRBD1 (6 bases). The germline gives CDR1 SQVTM, CDR2 ANQGSEA. Trimming removed 5 bases from V and 2 bases from J, with 12 bases in between. The CDR3 spans 13 residues. CDR3 in amino acids: CSVIGTSNYGYTF. CDR3 in DNA: TGCAGCGTTATCGGGACATCGAACTATGGCTACACCTTC.

This chain joins TRBV6-1 and TRBJ2-5; perhaps TRBD1 as D (6 bases). The V gene lost 2 bases and the J gene lost 5 bases, with 9 bases spanning the gap. Germline V lookup: CDR1 MNHNS, CDR2 SASEGT. This CDR3 has 13 residues. The CDR3 here is CASSESRGETQYF. The CDR3 DNA follows: TGTGCCAGCAGTGAATCTAGGGGGGAGACCCAGTACTTC.

This chain uses TRBV2 with TRBJ1-5; tentatively, D is TRBD1 (6 bases). CDR3 size: 16 residues. V gave up 1 base and J gave up 5 bases, with 15 bases separating them. Per germline, CDR1 SNHLY and CDR2 FYNNEI. CDR3 loop: CASSEGGADMDQPQHF. The CDR3 DNA reads as TGTGCCAGCAGTGAAGGGGGGGCCGATATGGATCAGCCCCAGCATTTT.

The rearrangement joins TRBV21-1 to TRBJ1-1; the table's TRBD1 call for D was not verified on the DNA. TRBV21-1 is recorded as a pseudogene. There are 16 residues in the CDR3. The DNA for the CDR3 is TGTGCCAGCAGCCTGATTATATACACAATTCGCACTGAAGCTTTCTTT. Translation gives CASSLIIYTIRTEAFF.

The CDR3 here is CASSQGTGGFPYEQYF. The CDR3, as DNA: TGTGCCAGCAGCCAAGGGACAGGGGGCTTCCCCTACGAGCAGTACTTC. The chain recombines TRBV7-6 with TRBJ2-5, with 12 bases matching TRBD1. The better agreement between TRBJ2-7 and the DNA end casts doubt on the J call. The germline V gene encodes CDR1 SGHVS and CDR2 FNYEAQ. CDR3 length equals 16 residues.

This sequence joins TRBV15 and TRBJ2-1; TRBD1 aligns across 7 bases. This CDR3 is built from 14 residues. V was clipped by 0 bases and J by 6 bases; unmatched bases: 2. CDR1 LNHNV and CDR2 YYDKDF come from the germline V gene (reference sequence). The CDR3 region is CATSRDTGANEQFF. CDR3 coding DNA: TGTGCCACCAGCAGAGATACAGGGGCCAATGAGCAGTTCTTC.

J is TRBJ2-1 and V is TRBV9; 13 positions agree with TRBD2. CDR1 is SGDLS, CDR2 YYNGEE, per germline. The CDR3 runs 15 residues. The ends lost 3 bases at V and 7 bases at J; junction bases unmatched: 4. The CDR3 nucleotides read TGTGCCAGCAGCGGCGGACTAGCGGGGGTAAATGAGCAGTTCTTC. Its protein product is CASSGGLAGVNEQFF.

The CDR3 is CASRTLASDRGPWSSGNTIYF. CDR3 in DNA: TGTGCCAGCAGAACCCTAGCCTCGGACAGGGGGCCTTGGAGCTCTGGAAACACCATATATTTT. This chain joins TRBV27 and TRBJ1-3; 11 bases map to TRBD1. V shed 6 bases and J 0 bases; nucleotides not matched to a gene: 19. The CDR3 consists of 21 residues. Germline assignment: CDR1 MNHEY and CDR2 SMNVEV (reference sequence).

Concerning this clone: Other DNA sequences in this specimen translate into the identical CDR3. The chain employs TRBV7-2 and TRBJ2-5; D is possibly TRBD1 (6 bases). There are 13 residues in the CDR3. Trimming shortened V by 4 bases and J by 2 bases, and 8 bases separated the two germline ends. Germline V lookup: CDR1 SGHTA, CDR2 FQGNSA. The CDR3 DNA sequence: TGTGCCAGCAGCTACAGGGTGCAAGAGACCCAGTACTTC. It specifies CASSYRVQETQYF.

This clone has more than one count but fewer than ten. The chain joins TRBV11-2 to TRBJ1-2; D unclear. The V gene lost 5 bases and the J gene lost 0 bases, with 13 bases spanning the gap. CDR3 length equals 15 residues. Germline V lookup: CDR1 SGHAT, CDR2 FQNNGV. The CDR3 nucleotides read TGTGCCAGCAGCGCCGGACGGCCAGCTAACTATGGCTACACCTTC. Translation gives CASSAGRPANYGYTF.

The rearrangement links TRBV19 to TRBJ2-5, with 9 bases matching TRBD2. Unmatched junction bases numbered 3, after V lost 4 bases and J lost 3 bases. This CDR3 comprises 14 residues. Germline CDR1 reads LNHDA; CDR2 reads SQIVND (reference sequence). Here the CDR3 reads CASSTIAGEETQYF. The CDR3 DNA reads TGTGCCAGTAGTACAATAGCGGGGGAAGAGACCCAGTACTTC.

This chain links TRBV5-4 with TRBJ2-5, with D perhaps given as TRBD1 or TRBD2 (6 bases each). The germline V gene encodes CDR1 SGHNT and CDR2 YYREEE (reference sequence). With 4 bases removed from V and 5 bases from J, the gap between germline ends came to 15 bases. This CDR3 contains 14 residues. The DNA of the CDR3 is TGTGCCAGCAGCCCCAAAGGGGGGAGGGAGACCCAGTACTTC. Protein product: CASSPKGGRETQYF. Looking up the rest from reference TRBV5-4 and TRBJ2-5 gives the full variable domain: ETGVTQSPTHLIKTRGQQVTLRCSSQSGHNTVSWYQQALGQGPQFIFQYYREEENGRGNFPPRFSGLQFPNYSSELNVNALELDDSALYLCASSPKGGRETQYFGPGTRLLVL.

V usage is TRBV5-4 and J usage is TRBJ2-3; 9 bases map to TRBD2. This CDR3 is 16 amino acids long. V shed 5 bases, J shed 2 bases, and the junction held 9 bases outside the gene matches. From germline, CDR1 is SGHNT and CDR2 YYREEE (reference sequence). The CDR3 loop reads CASRPGTSRNTDTQYF. DNA for the CDR3: TGTGCCAGCAGGCCCGGGACTAGCAGAAACACAGATACGCAGTATTTT.

The J gene is TRBJ1-4, the V gene TRBV28; D might be TRBD1 (6 bases). The CDR3 spans 14 residues. Germline CDR1 MDHEN, CDR2 SYDVKM. V lost 7 bases and J 2 bases, leaving 11 bases between the germline ends. The CDR3 spells CASNNRATNEKLFF. For the CDR3, the DNA is TGTGCCAGCAACAACAGGGCGACTAATGAAAAACTGTTTTTT.

The gene calls are TRBV19 and TRBJ2-7; 8 nucleotides match TRBD2. V dropped 0 bases and J dropped 8; count of bases not matched to a gene: 3. Per germline, CDR1 LNHDA and CDR2 SQIVND (reference sequence). CDR3 length: 13 residues. CDR3 sequence: CASSIERGAQQYF. CDR3 in DNA: TGTGCCAGTAGTATAGAGCGGGGGGCCCAGCAGTACTTC.

The V and J genes are TRBV11-2 and TRBJ1-4; a possible D gene is TRBD1 (6 bases). The CDR3 loop spans 15 amino acids. Germline values: CDR1 SGHAT, CDR2 FQNNGV. V dropped 6 bases and J dropped 7 bases, with 18 bases sitting between them. In DNA form, the CDR3 reads TGTGCCAGCAGTTCACAACAGGGTCGGAGTGAAAAACTGTTTTTT. It is translated as CASSSQQGRSEKLFF. Filled out from reference TRBV11-2 and TRBJ1-4, the complete variable domain reads EAGVAQSPRYKIIEKRQSVAFWCNPISGHATLYWYQQILGQGPKLLIQFQNNGVVDDSQLPKDRFSAERLKGVDSTLKIQPAKLEDSAVYLCASSSQQGRSEKLFFGSGTQLSVL.

This clone has only a few counts. This chain uses TRBV6-4 with TRBJ1-2; D is unresolved. Trimming removed 5 bases from V and 2 bases from J, with 9 bases in between. Germline loops: CDR1 MRHNA, CDR2 SNTAGT. The length of the CDR3 is 13 residues. CDR3: CASSQGGNYGYTF. CDR3 coding DNA: TGTGCCAGCAGTCAAGGAGGGAACTATGGCTACACCTTC.

The chain recombines TRBV7-7 with TRBJ2-2; the match to TRBD2 covers 13 bases. J gave up 7 bases and V 5 bases, and 4 bases lay outside the gene matches. The CDR3 spans 15 residues. The V gene's germline CDR1 is SSHAT and CDR2 FNYEAQ (reference sequence). CDR3 region: CASSMTSGGYGELFF. The CDR3, as DNA: TGTGCCAGCAGCATGACTAGCGGGGGGTACGGGGAGCTGTTTTTT.